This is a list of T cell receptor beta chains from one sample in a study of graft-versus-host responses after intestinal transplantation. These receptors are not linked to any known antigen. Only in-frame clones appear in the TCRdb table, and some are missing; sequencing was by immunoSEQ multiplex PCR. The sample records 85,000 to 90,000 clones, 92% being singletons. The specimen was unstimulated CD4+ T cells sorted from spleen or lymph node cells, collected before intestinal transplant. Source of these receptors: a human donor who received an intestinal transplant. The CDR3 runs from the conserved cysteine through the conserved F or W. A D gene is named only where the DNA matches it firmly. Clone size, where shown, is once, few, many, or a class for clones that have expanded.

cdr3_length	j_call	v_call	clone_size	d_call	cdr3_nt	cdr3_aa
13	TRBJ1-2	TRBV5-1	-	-	TGCGCCAGCAGCTTCAGGGTCTCCTATGGCTACACCTTC	CASSFRVSYGYTF
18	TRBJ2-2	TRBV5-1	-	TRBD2	TGCGCCAGCAGGTTCGACATGTTACTAGCGGGAGGCACCGGGGAGCTGTTTTTT	CASRFDMLLAGGTGELFF
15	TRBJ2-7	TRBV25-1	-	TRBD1	TGTGCCAGCAGTGAGCCCGGGACAGGGGCCTACGAGCAGTACTTC	CASSEPGTGAYEQYF
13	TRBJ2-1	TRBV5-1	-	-	TGCGCCAGCAGGGGGGGCTCCTACAATGAGCAGTTCTTC	CASRGGSYNEQFF
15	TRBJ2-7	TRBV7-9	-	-	TGTGCCAGCAGCTTAGGAGCCTCGGGGGCCTACGAGCAGTACTTC	CASSLGASGAYEQYF
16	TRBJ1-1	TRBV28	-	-	TGTGCCAGCAGTTTAAGCCTCGGAGGCGAGAACACTGAAGCTTTCTTT	CASSLSLGGENTEAFF
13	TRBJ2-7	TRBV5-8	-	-	TGTGCCAGCAGCTTGGATCGCGGGGTTAGATCCTACTTC	CASSLDRGVRSYF
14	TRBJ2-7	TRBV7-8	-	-	TGTGCCAGCAGCTTAGGGGACCTCTCCTACGAGCAGTACTTC	CASSLGDLSYEQYF
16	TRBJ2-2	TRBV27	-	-	TGTGCCAGCAGCTCACTCAGGGGGGTAGAAACCGGGGAGCTGTTTTTT	CASSSLRGVETGELFF
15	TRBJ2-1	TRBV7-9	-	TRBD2	TGTGCCAGCAGCCTGAGCGGGAGCTCCTACAATGAGCAGTTCTTC	CASSLSGSSYNEQFF
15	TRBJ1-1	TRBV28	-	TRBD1	TGTGCCAGCAGCTTATCTGACAGGGCGAACACTGAAGCTTTCTTT	CASSLSDRANTEAFF
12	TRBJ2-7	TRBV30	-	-	TGTGCCTGGAGTTGGCAGAGGGGGGAGCAGTACTTC	CAWSWQRGEQYF
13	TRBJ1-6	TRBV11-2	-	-	TGTGCCAGCGGGACCCTTAATAATTCACCCCTCCACTTT	CASGTLNNSPLHF
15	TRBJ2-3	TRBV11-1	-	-	TGTGCCAGCAGCTTAAACCCTACCCTTTCGGATACGCAGTATTTT	CASSLNPTLSDTQYF
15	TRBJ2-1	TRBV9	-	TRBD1	TGTGCCAGCAGCGCCCCCGGGACAGGGGGTAATGAGCAGTTCTTC	CASSAPGTGGNEQFF
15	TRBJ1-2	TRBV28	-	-	TGTGCCAGCAGTCCAACATGGGGCTTGAGCTATGGCTACACCTTC	CASSPTWGLSYGYTF
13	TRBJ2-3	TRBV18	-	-	TGTGCCAGCTCACCGACAGAAACAGATACGCAGTATTTT	CASSPTETDTQYF
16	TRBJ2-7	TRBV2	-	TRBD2	TGTGCCAGCATCGGACTAGCGGGAGGGTACTCCTACGAGCAGTACTTC	CASIGLAGGYSYEQYF
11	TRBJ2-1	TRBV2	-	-	TGTGCCAGCAGGCCCTTAGATGAGCAGTTCTTC	CASRPLDEQFF
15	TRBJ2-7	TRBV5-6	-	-	TGTGCCAGCAGTTCGCCGGGATTCCCCACCTACGAGCAGTACTTC	CASSSPGFPTYEQYF
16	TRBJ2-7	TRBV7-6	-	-	TGTGCCAGCAGCTTAACGGCCGAGGGCACTAGCCTCGAGCAGTACTTC	CASSLTAEGTSLEQYF
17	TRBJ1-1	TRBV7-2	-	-	TGTGCCAGCAGCTTAGGTCTGGGGTTTCCCCCTAACACTGAAGCTTTCTTT	CASSLGLGFPPNTEAFF
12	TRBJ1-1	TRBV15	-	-	TGTGCCACGAGGAGGGAGGGCACTGAAGCTTTCTTT	CATRREGTEAFF
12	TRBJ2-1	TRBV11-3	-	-	TGTGCCAGCAGCTCAGGTAAGAATGAGCAGTTCTTC	CASSSGKNEQFF
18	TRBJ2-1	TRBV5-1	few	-	TGCGCCAGCAGCTCGATCCCCTTTAGCGGCAGCTCCTACAATGAGCAGTTCTTC	CASSSIPFSGSSYNEQFF
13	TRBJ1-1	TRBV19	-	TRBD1	TGTGCCAGTAGTCGGACAGGGGCGGGTGAAGCTTTCTTT	CASSRTGAGEAFF
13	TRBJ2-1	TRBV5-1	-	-	TGCGCCAGCAGCTTGGGAATCGGAAATGAGCAGTTCTTC	CASSLGIGNEQFF
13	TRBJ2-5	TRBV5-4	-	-	TGTGCCAGCAGCTTTCAGGGGTCGGAGACCCAGTACTTC	CASSFQGSETQYF
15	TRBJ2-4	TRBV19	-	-	TGTGCCAGTAGTACCTCTACAAGAGCCAAAAACATTCAGTACTTC	CASSTSTRAKNIQYF
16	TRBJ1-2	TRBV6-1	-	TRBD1	TGTGCCAGCAGTGCAAGGACAGGGGCCCAGGGGAAAGGCTACACCTTC	CASSARTGAQGKGYTF
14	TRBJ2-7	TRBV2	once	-	TGTGCCAGCAGGCACCGGGACCCACCAGATGAGCAGTACTTC	CASRHRDPPDEQYF